These T cell receptor beta chains were read from a single sample in a study of blood T cell repertoires in COVID-19. Clones were sequenced by immunoSEQ multiplex PCR, and TCRdb holds only the in-frame ones, with some missing. The data show about 410,000 clones, with just over 85% seen just once and 1.4% to 1.5% held by the top ten. The sample was peripheral blood. All receptors derive from a woman in her thirties with active or convalescent COVID-19. Each CDR3 is given with its conserved first and last residue. The order of the fields is J gene, clone size, D gene, V gene, CDR3 DNA, CDR3 protein. A D gene is named only where the DNA matches it firmly. Clone size is stated in some rows and not others, as once, few, many or a class when expanded.

J: TRBJ2-5; size: -; D: TRBD2; V: TRBV20-1; DNA: TGCAGTGTAATAGCGGGGGAGACCCAGTACTTC; CDR3: CSVIAGETQYF
J: TRBJ1-1; size: few; D: -; V: TRBV5-5; DNA: TGTGCCAGCAGCTTGAACTGGAACACTGAAGCTTTCTTT; CDR3: CASSLNWNTEAFF
J: TRBJ1-3; size: -; D: -; V: TRBV19; DNA: TGTGCCAGTAGTACCGGACAGACTTCTGGAAACACCATATATTTT; CDR3: CASSTGQTSGNTIYF
J: TRBJ2-3; size: -; D: TRBD2; V: TRBV11-3; DNA: TGTGCCAGCAAACTAGCGGGAGGTTCAGATACGCAGTATTTT; CDR3: CASKLAGGSDTQYF
J: TRBJ2-3; size: once; D: -; V: TRBV30; DNA: TGTGCCTGGAGTGTGGAGCGGACAGATACGCAGTATTTT; CDR3: CAWSVERTDTQYF
J: TRBJ1-2; size: -; D: -; V: TRBV5-1; DNA: TGCGCCAGCAGCTTGGCCCCAGGGGCTGGCTACACCTTC; CDR3: CASSLAPGAGYTF
J: TRBJ1-2; size: -; D: TRBD1; V: TRBV5-8; DNA: TGTGCCAGCAGCGTAGAAACCGGGACAGGGGGCAACTATGGCTACACCTTC; CDR3: CASSVETGTGGNYGYTF
J: TRBJ2-7; size: -; D: TRBD2; V: TRBV3-1/TRBV3-2; DNA: TGTGCCAGCAGCCAAGATCGGGGGGAGCTAGCGGGATTAGGGGGCTACGAGCAGTACTTC; CDR3: CASSQDRGELAGLGGYEQYF
J: TRBJ2-3; size: -; D: -; V: TRBV4-1; DNA: TGCGCCAGCAGCCCGGCGGGGAGTAGCACAGATACGCAGTATTTT; CDR3: CASSPAGSSTDTQYF
J: TRBJ1-2; size: -; D: -; V: TRBV19; DNA: TGTGCCAGTAGTATAGCAATCAGGGGAGCTAACTATGGCTACACCTTC; CDR3: CASSIAIRGANYGYTF
J: TRBJ1-3; size: -; D: -; V: TRBV27; DNA: TGTGCCAGCAGTCCCCTGGGAGGTCAGGGCTCTGGAAACACCATATATTTT; CDR3: CASSPLGGQGSGNTIYF
J: TRBJ1-1; size: -; D: -; V: TRBV10-1; DNA: TGCGCCAGCAGTGAGGGGGGACAAGTGAACACTGAAGCTTTCTTT; CDR3: CASSEGGQVNTEAFF
J: TRBJ1-6; size: -; D: -; V: TRBV6-5; DNA: TGTGCCAGCACGTATTCTAAAACAGGGAATTCACCCCTCCACTTT; CDR3: CASTYSKTGNSPLHF
J: TRBJ2-5; size: -; D: TRBD1; V: TRBV7-9; DNA: TGTGCCAGCAGTTCACAGGGGCGGCAAGAGACCCAGTACTTC; CDR3: CASSSQGRQETQYF
J: TRBJ1-5; size: -; D: -; V: TRBV4-2; DNA: TGTGCCAGCAGCCAAGATTCGGGAACCAATCAGCCCCAGCATTTT; CDR3: CASSQDSGTNQPQHF
J: TRBJ1-2; size: -; D: -; V: TRBV5-1; DNA: TGCGCCAGCAGCTTGGGTTCAGATAACTATGGCTACACCTTC; CDR3: CASSLGSDNYGYTF
J: TRBJ2-7; size: -; D: TRBD1; V: TRBV27; DNA: TGTGCCAGCAGTTTAGCCCGGACAGGCTACGAGCAGTACTTC; CDR3: CASSLARTGYEQYF
J: TRBJ2-2; size: -; D: TRBD2; V: TRBV28; DNA: TGTGCCAGCAGTTTAATGCTAGCGGGAATGAACACCGGGGAGCTGTTTTTT; CDR3: CASSLMLAGMNTGELFF
J: TRBJ1-4; size: -; D: -; V: TRBV4-1; DNA: TGCGCCAGCAGCCAAGATGTGGGGCACCAGGGAAAACTGTTTTTT; CDR3: CASSQDVGHQGKLFF
J: TRBJ2-2; size: -; D: TRBD2; V: TRBV10-3; DNA: TGTGCCATCAGTGAGTCCGAAGCGGGGGGGCCCGGGGAGCTGTTTTTT; CDR3: CAISESEAGGPGELFF
J: TRBJ1-6; size: -; D: -; V: TRBV11-1; DNA: TGTGCCAGCAGCTTAGAACAGGGTAATTCACCCCTCCACTTT; CDR3: CASSLEQGNSPLHF
J: TRBJ1-5; size: -; D: -; V: TRBV2; DNA: TGTGCCAGCAGTTTGACAGATAGCAATCAGCCCCAGCATTTT; CDR3: CASSLTDSNQPQHF
J: TRBJ1-5; size: once; D: -; V: TRBV12-3/TRBV12-4; DNA: TGTGCCAGCAGGGAATCCCCCGGGCAGCCCCAGCATTTT; CDR3: CASRESPGQPQHF
J: TRBJ1-1; size: -; D: -; V: TRBV6-5; DNA: TGTGCCAGCACCGAAGGCGGGTGGGGTGAAGCTTTCTTT; CDR3: CASTEGGWGEAFF